Shown below are 20 T cell receptor beta chains from a single sample sequenced in a study of shared clonotypes between healthy human individuals. TCRdb keeps only in-frame clones here, not all; method: immunoSEQ multiplex PCR. The data hold fewer than 150,000 clones, with around two thirds observed a single time. The sequenced sample was memory CD8+ T cells sorted from blood. Subset: CD45RO+ cells pooled with CCR7-negative TemRA cells. Source of these receptors: a woman younger than 45 in good health.

This clone was detected once. V and J are TRBV25-1 and TRBJ2-6, with 9 bases identical to TRBD1. V was pared by 11 bases and J by 0 bases, with 8 bases of the junction left unmatched. CDR1 is MGHDK, CDR2 SYGVNS, per germline. This CDR3 is built from 16 residues. The CDR3 sequence is CASQGADYSGANVLTF. The CDR3 coding sequence is TGTGCCTCACAGGGGGCGGATTACTCTGGGGCCAACGTCCTGACTTTC.

The genes are TRBV19 and TRBJ2-7; D may correspond to TRBD1 or TRBD2 (5 bases each). The V end lost 9 bases, the J end lost 0 bases, and 21 bases lay between the germline ends. Germline CDR1 reads LNHDA; CDR2 reads SQIVND (reference sequence). The CDR3 is made up of 16 amino acids. Written as DNA, the CDR3 is TGTGCCAGCCGACTGAGGGATGACAGTTACTCCTACGAGCAGTACTTC. Protein sequence: CASRLRDDSYSYEQYF.

The gene calls are TRBV4-1 and TRBJ2-4, with 8 bases fitting TRBD1. From germline, CDR1 is MGHRA and CDR2 YSYEKL. After removal of 0 bases from V and 2 bases from J, the junction contained 15 bases not matched to a gene. This CDR3 is built from 20 residues. CDR3 in DNA: TGCGCCAGCAGCCAAGACTATCGCAGGGGGCGCGAGGGTACCAAAAACATTCAGTACTTC. The encoded protein is CASSQDYRRGREGTKNIQYF.

This chain uses TRBV20-1 with TRBJ2-2; the D is unclear. V was clipped by 1 base and J by 7 bases, with 4 bases between them. Per germline, CDR1 DFQATT and CDR2 SNEGSKA (reference sequence). The CDR3 consists of 11 residues. The CDR3 sequence: CSARGGGELFF. CDR3 sequence (DNA): TGCAGTGCTAGAGGGGGCGGGGAGCTGTTTTTT.

The chain uses TRBV9 and TRBJ2-1; D possibly uses TRBD1 or TRBD2 (5 bases each). The CDR3 spans 14 residues. Per germline, CDR1 SGDLS and CDR2 YYNGEE. V dropped 7 bases and J dropped 8 bases, with 19 bases sitting between them. CDR3 sequence (DNA): TGTGCCAGCTCCGGGACCAATCAGCGCCATGAGCAGTTCTTC. Translation gives CASSGTNQRHEQFF. The full variable domain, completed using reference TRBV9 and TRBJ2-1, is DSGVTQTPKHLITATGQRVTLRCSPRSGDLSVYWYQQSLDQGLQFLIQYYNGEERAKGNILERFSAQQFPDLHSELNLSSLELGDSALYFCASSGTNQRHEQFFGPGTRLTVL.

This clone came up many times. This chain uses TRBV15 with TRBJ2-1; 10 bases match TRBD2. V was clipped by 0 bases and J by 9 bases; unmatched bases: 8. This CDR3 is 16 amino acids long. Germline V gene sequence: CDR1 LNHNV, CDR2 YYDKDF (reference sequence). The DNA of the CDR3 is TGTGCCACCAGCAGAGATCAGGGGACTAGCGCTAGTGAGCAGTTCTTC. This gives the protein CATSRDQGTSASEQFF.

The rearrangement joins TRBV27 to TRBJ1-3; weak D call: TRBD1 (5 bases). The CDR3 sequence is 17 residues long. The V gene's germline CDR1 is MNHEY and CDR2 SMNVEV (reference sequence). The V gene lost 6 bases and the J gene lost 2 bases, with 20 bases spanning the gap. In nucleotides, the CDR3 is TGTGCCAGCAGCTCGGGCAGGGATGGGTTGGCTGGAAACACCATATATTTT. The encoded protein is CASSSGRDGLAGNTIYF.

This chain uses TRBV2 with TRBJ2-5, with TRBD1 identical over 12 bases. With V trimmed by 7 bases and J by 5 bases, 11 bases remained unmatched. The CDR3 length is 16 residues. Germline V gives CDR1 SNHLY, CDR2 FYNNEI. In nucleotides, the CDR3 is TGTGCCAGCAAATACCGGGACAGGGGGCTAGGGGAGACCCAGTACTTC. Protein: CASKYRDRGLGETQYF.

This clone was recorded once. The V and J genes are TRBV7-2 and TRBJ2-3; 7 nucleotides agree with TRBD1. The length of the CDR3 is 15 residues. Germline V gives CDR1 SGHTA, CDR2 FQGNSA. Unmatched junction bases numbered 8, after V lost 6 bases and J lost 2 bases. In DNA form, the CDR3 reads TGTGCCAGCAGATCGGGACAGATCTTCACAGATACGCAGTATTTT. Translated: CASRSGQIFTDTQYF.

The chain combines TRBV19 with TRBJ2-7; 8 nucleotides match TRBD2. V lost 5 bases to trimming and J lost 1 base; unmatched junction nucleotides: 7. This CDR3 comprises 15 residues. Germline-derived CDR1 and CDR2 are LNHDA and SQIVND (reference sequence). In DNA, the CDR3 is TGTGCCAGTAGTTCCCGGACTAGCAGTTCCTACGAGCAGTACTTC. Translation gives CASSSRTSSSYEQYF.

On this clone: This same CDR3 is encoded by further DNA sequences in the sample. The rearrangement uses TRBV14 and TRBJ2-6; D is uncertain. The germline gives CDR1 SGHDN, CDR2 FVKESK. The CDR3 runs to 18 residues. Trimming cost V 4 bases and J 0 bases, with 16 bases left between them. The CDR3 spells CASSLRRAGSSGANVLTF. The CDR3 DNA is TGTGCCAGCAGCCTCCGAAGGGCAGGAAGCTCTGGGGCCAACGTCCTGACTTTC.

This rearrangement joins TRBV10-3 to TRBJ1-2; 7 positions match TRBD1. The CDR3 is made up of 13 amino acids. V gave up 6 bases and J gave up 4 bases; unmatched junction bases: 5. Germline values: CDR1 ENHRY, CDR2 SYGVKD. In nucleotides, the CDR3 is TGTGCCATCAGGCCGACAGGGATCTATGGCTACACCTTC. This encodes CAIRPTGIYGYTF.

This clone was observed once. V and J are TRBV7-9 and TRBJ2-1; 9 positions match TRBD2. Germline V gene sequence: CDR1 SEHNR, CDR2 FQNEAQ (reference sequence). J was trimmed by 3 bases and V by 5 bases; bases with no gene match: 11. The CDR3 is made up of 17 amino acids. CDR3 loop: CASSPGTSRTVYNEQFF. The CDR3 nucleotides are TGTGCCAGCAGCCCCGGGACTAGCCGAACAGTCTACAATGAGCAGTTCTTC.

This clone was counted only a few times. The V and J genes are TRBV5-1 and TRBJ2-3; 12 nucleotides line up with TRBD2. Germline CDR1 SGHRS, CDR2 YFSETQ. The CDR3 contains 17 residues. Trimming at V came to 4 bases and at J to 4 bases, leaving 10 bases not matched to a gene. CDR3 nucleotide sequence: TGCGCCAGCAGCCCCCCGACTAGCGGGAGTCCCCCAGATACGCAGTATTTT. This codes for CASSPPTSGSPPDTQYF.

This clone was seen ten or more times. The rearrangement joins TRBV28 to TRBJ1-2; TRBD1 might be the D (5 bases). The germline gives CDR1 MDHEN, CDR2 SYDVKM. This CDR3 has 14 residues. Trimming left V 1 base short and J 10 bases short, with 16 bases between. The CDR3 loop is CASSLSKDGGAYTF. CDR3 sequence (DNA): TGTGCCAGCAGTTTATCTAAGGACGGGGGAGCCTACACCTTC.

J is TRBJ1-3 and V is TRBV28, with 10 positions matching TRBD1. V was pared by 5 bases and J by 8 bases, with 21 bases of the junction left unmatched. CDR1 is MDHEN, CDR2 SYDVKM, per germline. CDR3 length equals 19 residues. CDR3: CASSVWGTGVVEGSHTIYF. In nucleotides, the CDR3 is TGTGCCAGCAGTGTCTGGGGGACAGGGGTTGTGGAAGGGAGTCACACCATATATTTT.

This clone occurred a few times. The CDR3 protein is CAWDRFHNEQFF. CDR3 DNA: TGTGCCTGGGACAGGTTTCACAATGAGCAGTTCTTC. The genes are TRBV30 and TRBJ2-1; tentative D call: TRBD1 (6 bases). CDR3 length equals 12 residues. Trimming shortened V by 5 bases and J by 5 bases, and 10 bases separated the two germline ends. The germline V gene has CDR1 GTSNPN and CDR2 SVGIG (reference sequence). Full variable domain (rest looked up from reference TRBV30 and TRBJ2-1): SQTIHQWPATLVQPVGSPLSLECTVEGTSNPNLYWYRQAAGRGLQLLFYSVGIGQISSEVPQNLSASRPQDRQFILSSKKLLLSDSGFYLCAWDRFHNEQFFGPGTRLTVL.

The V gene is TRBV18, the J gene TRBJ1-1; TRBD1 agrees at 9 bases. The CDR3 sequence is 19 residues long. Germline CDR1 reads KGHSH; CDR2 reads LQKENI. V trimming: 6 bases; J trimming: 5 bases; junction bases outside the gene matches: 22. DNA of the CDR3: TGTGCCAGCTCTCCTTCCTACTCCGGGACAGGGATCGGGGGTACTGAAGCTTTCTTT. Translated: CASSPSYSGTGIGGTEAFF.

This chain connects TRBV5-4 to TRBJ2-3; 11 nucleotides match TRBD2. The V and J ends lost 4 bases and 7 bases, in that order; junction bases with no gene match: 17. Germline V lookup: CDR1 SGHNT, CDR2 YYREEE (reference sequence). The length of the CDR3 is 18 residues. The CDR3 nucleotides read TGTGCCAGCAGCGAGAGGTTGGGGGTCCGGACTAGCGGGTATACGCAGTATTTT. Amino acids: CASSERLGVRTSGYTQYF.

The chain employs TRBV30 and TRBJ2-2; weak D call: TRBD1 (6 bases). Germline assignment: CDR1 GTSNPN and CDR2 SVGIG (reference sequence). V was trimmed by 1 base and J by 0 bases, leaving 6 bases between them. This CDR3 is 14 amino acids long. DNA for the CDR3: TGTGCCTGGAGTGGGACAGCGAACACCGGGGAGCTGTTTTTT. Protein: CAWSGTANTGELFF.